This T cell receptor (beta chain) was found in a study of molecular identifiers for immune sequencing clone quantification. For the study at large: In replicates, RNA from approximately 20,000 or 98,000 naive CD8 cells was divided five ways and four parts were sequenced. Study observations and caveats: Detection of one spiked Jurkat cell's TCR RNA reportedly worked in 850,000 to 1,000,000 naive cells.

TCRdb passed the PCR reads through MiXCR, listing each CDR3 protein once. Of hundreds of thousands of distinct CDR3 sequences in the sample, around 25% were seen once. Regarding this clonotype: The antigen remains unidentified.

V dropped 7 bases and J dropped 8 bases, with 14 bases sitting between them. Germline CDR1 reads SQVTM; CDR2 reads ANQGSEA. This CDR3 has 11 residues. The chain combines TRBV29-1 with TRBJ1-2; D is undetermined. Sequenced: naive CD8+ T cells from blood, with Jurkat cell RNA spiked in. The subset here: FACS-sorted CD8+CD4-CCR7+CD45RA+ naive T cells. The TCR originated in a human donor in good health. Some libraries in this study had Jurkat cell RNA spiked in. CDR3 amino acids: CSARTGGGYTF. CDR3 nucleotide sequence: TGCAGCGCTAGGACGGGAGGGGGCTACACCTTC.